The 23 T cell receptor beta chains given below trace back to one sample, sequenced in a study of blood T cell repertoires in COVID-19. TCRdb's copy holds only in-frame clones and misses some; the assay was immunoSEQ multiplex PCR. The table records hundreds of thousands of clones, 80% to 85% of them present only once. The sample taken for sequencing was PBMCs or T cells enriched from blood (not recorded which). These TCRs come from a middle-aged woman who had recovered from COVID-19.

The chain couples TRBV30 to TRBJ2-7, with 7 bases aligning to TRBD1. The CDR3 is made up of 15 amino acids. J gave up 0 bases and V 1 base, and 6 bases lay outside the gene matches. Germline CDR1 is GTSNPN and CDR2 is SVGIG (reference sequence). CDR3 sequence reads: CAWSAWDSHSYEQYF. DNA for the CDR3: TGTGCCTGGAGTGCCTGGGACAGTCACTCCTACGAGCAGTACTTC.

The V and J genes are TRBV5-8 and TRBJ1-5, with unresolved D. Germline values: CDR1 SGHTS, CDR2 YDEGEE. The ends were cut back, 1 base at V and 0 bases at J, with 8 bases in the middle. There are 15 residues in the CDR3. This chain's CDR3 is CASSLFLTSNQPQHF. The CDR3 DNA follows: TGTGCCAGCAGCTTGTTCCTAACTAGCAATCAGCCCCAGCATTTT.

The genes are TRBV6-5 and TRBJ2-3, with D maybe TRBD1 (6 bases). Germline values: CDR1 MNHEY, CDR2 SVGAGI. With 4 bases removed from V and 3 bases from J, the gap between germline ends came to 8 bases. The CDR3 spans 13 residues. CDR3 loop: CASSFGQTDTQYF. Here the CDR3 DNA reads TGTGCCAGCAGTTTCGGACAGACAGATACGCAGTATTTT.

The chain combines TRBV12-3 or TRBV12-4 with TRBJ2-2, with D possibly matching TRBD2 (5 bases). The CDR3 spans 13 residues. Trimming shortened V by 6 bases and J by 7 bases, and 12 bases separated the two germline ends. The chain's CDR3 is CASSQRVDGELFF. CDR3 nucleotides: TGTGCCAGCAGCCAGAGGGTGGACGGGGAGCTGTTTTTT.

The V call is TRBV5-1, the J call TRBJ2-3, with 12 bases lining up with TRBD2. The germline CDR1 and CDR2 sequences are SGHRS and YFSETQ. This CDR3 contains 14 residues. The junction had 3 bases not matched to a gene; V was cut back by 5 bases and J by 5 bases. The CDR3 here is CASRTGLAGDTQYF. CDR3 sequence (DNA): TGCGCCAGCAGAACGGGACTAGCGGGAGATACGCAGTATTTT.

This clone was seen only once. The J gene is TRBJ2-5, the V gene TRBV7-2; 13 positions agree with TRBD2. With 3 bases clipped from V and 4 bases from J, the junction kept 8 bases outside the gene matches. Germline CDR1 reads SGHTA; CDR2 reads FQGNSA. This CDR3 has 17 residues. This chain's CDR3 is CASSFRTSGRATETQYF. For the CDR3, the DNA is TGTGCCAGCAGCTTCCGCACTAGCGGGAGGGCCACAGAGACCCAGTACTTC.

The rearrangement uses TRBV19 and TRBJ2-1, with 10 bases matching TRBD2. The J segment lost 0 bases and the V segment lost 3 bases, leaving 8 bases of the junction unmatched. The CDR3 loop spans 18 amino acids. Germline V gene lookup returns CDR1 LNHDA and CDR2 SQIVND (reference sequence). CDR3 protein: CASSIPLAGKGSYNEQFF. The CDR3 coding sequence is TGTGCCAGTAGTATCCCACTAGCGGGAAAGGGCTCCTACAATGAGCAGTTCTTC.

The J gene is TRBJ1-5, the V gene TRBV5-8, with D possibly being TRBD1 (5 bases). The CDR3 covers 13 residues. CDR1 is SGHTS, CDR2 YDEGEE, per germline. V lost 2 bases to trimming and J lost 4 bases, with 7 bases between them. CDR3 protein: CASSLDRNQPQHF. The CDR3 nucleotides are TGTGCCAGCAGCTTAGACAGAAATCAGCCCCAGCATTTT.

The sample holds many counts of this clone. The chain uses TRBV27 and TRBJ2-7, with D possibly TRBD2 on 6 matching bases. CDR3 length: 16 residues. Germline values: CDR1 MNHEY, CDR2 SMNVEV (reference sequence). Trimming shortened V by 7 bases and J by 4 bases, and 23 bases separated the two germline ends. This CDR3 reads CASTTYVGGNLYEQYV. The DNA of the CDR3 is TGTGCCAGCACGACCTATGTCGGCGGGAACCTTTACGAGCAGTACGTC.

This sequence joins TRBV28 and TRBJ2-1; TRBD2 aligns across 13 bases. V trimming: 6 bases; J trimming: 7 bases; junction bases outside the gene matches: 6. Germline CDR1 MDHEN, CDR2 SYDVKM. The CDR3 is 15 amino acids. CDR3 coding DNA: TGTGCCAGCAGGTCAACTAGCGGGAGGGTTAATGAGCAGTTCTTC. Amino acid sequence: CASRSTSGRVNEQFF.

The CDR3 DNA is TGTGCCAGCAGCGTAGTTTCCAACTCCTACAATGAGCAGTTCTTC. Protein sequence: CASSVVSNSYNEQFF. The V call is TRBV9, the J call TRBJ2-1; D uncertain. The CDR3 is 15 amino acids. Trimming stripped 0 bases from V and 0 bases from J, with 7 bases between. The germline V gene encodes CDR1 SGDLS and CDR2 YYNGEE.

This chain links TRBV18 with TRBJ2-1, with TRBD1 identical over 9 bases. J lost 6 bases, V lost 4 bases, and 16 bases had no gene match. There are 18 residues in the CDR3. Germline V lookup: CDR1 KGHSH, CDR2 LQKENI. CDR3 in amino acids: CASSRLGQTGGYGNEQFF. Written as DNA, the CDR3 is TGTGCCAGCTCACGACTGGGTCAGACAGGGGGGTACGGCAATGAGCAGTTCTTC. The entire variable domain, with the rest obtained from reference TRBV18 and TRBJ2-1, is as follows: NAGVMQNPRHLVRRRGQEARLRCSPMKGHSHVYWYRQLPEEGLKFMVYLQKENIIDESGMPKERFSAEFPKEGPSILRIQQVVRGDSAAYFCASSRLGQTGGYGNEQFFGPGTRLTVL.

In its sample, this clone was seen once. The rearrangement links TRBV10-3 to TRBJ2-1; tentatively, D is TRBD2 (5 bases). The CDR3 has 15 residues. The germline V gene has CDR1 ENHRY and CDR2 SYGVKD. Deletions cut 7 bases from V and 2 bases from J, with 15 bases between. The CDR3 here is CAINLGESPYNEQFF. CDR3 in DNA: TGTGCCATCAACCTTGGGGAGTCCCCCTACAATGAGCAGTTCTTC.

The chain joins TRBV2 to TRBJ1-2; weak D call: TRBD1 (5 bases). Germline values: CDR1 SNHLY, CDR2 FYNNEI. Trimming shortened V by 4 bases and J by 8 bases, and 14 bases separated the two germline ends. CDR3 length: 13 amino acids. CDR3 loop: CASSGGGGLGYTF. The CDR3 DNA follows: TGTGCCAGCAGTGGGGGGGGAGGTTTGGGCTACACCTTC.

This clone was recorded a few times. V usage is TRBV4-1 and J usage is TRBJ1-2, with 9 bases that match TRBD1. Per germline, CDR1 MGHRA and CDR2 YSYEKL. The CDR3 runs to 15 residues. Germline trimming cut 2 bases from V and 5 bases from J; bases unmatched to any gene: 6. The CDR3 region is CASSQRTGVAYGYTF. The CDR3 bases are TGCGCCAGCAGCCAAAGGACAGGGGTGGCATATGGCTACACCTTC.

The rearrangement joins TRBV11-3 to TRBJ2-1; 7 nucleotides align to TRBD2. There are 12 residues in the CDR3. J lost 6 bases, V lost 4 bases, and 0 bases had no gene match. Germline-derived CDR1 and CDR2 are SGHNT and YENEEA. DNA for the CDR3: TGTGCCAGCAGCTCTAGCGGCAATGAGCAGTTCTTC. The encoded protein is CASSSSGNEQFF.

The V and J genes are TRBV7-3 and TRBJ2-7; weak D call: TRBD2 (5 bases). V was cut by 4 bases and J by 8 bases, with 15 bases left in between. CDR3 size: 13 residues. Germline loops: CDR1 SGHTA, CDR2 FQGTGA. CDR3 amino acids: CASSSGMAFKQYF. CDR3 bases: TGTGCCAGCAGCTCGGGGATGGCCTTCAAGCAGTACTTC. Full variable domain (remainder filled in from reference TRBV7-3 and TRBJ2-7): GAGVSQTPSNKVTEKGKYVELRCDPISGHTALYWYRQSLGQGPEFLIYFQGTGAADDSGLPNDRFFAVRPEGSVSTLKIQRTERGDSAVYLCASSSGMAFKQYFGPGTRLTVT.

The V call is TRBV12-5, the J call TRBJ1-2; weak D call: TRBD1 (6 bases). The germline CDR1 and CDR2 sequences are LGHNT and FRNRAP. Trimming cost V 0 bases and J 8 bases, with 19 bases left between them. The CDR3 length is 16 residues. The CDR3 protein is CASGLVPPSNRDGYTF. In DNA form, the CDR3 reads TGTGCTAGTGGTTTGGTACCCCCATCCAACAGGGACGGCTACACCTTC.

The chain joins TRBV3-1 (or the pseudogene TRBV3-2) to TRBJ2-1; TRBD2 aligns across 9 bases. Germline CDR1 LGHDT, CDR2 YNNKEL (reference sequence). CDR3 size: 11 residues. Trimming took 5 bases from V and 10 from J; bases not matched to a gene: 0. CDR3 in DNA: TGTGCCAGCAGCGGACTAGCGGAGCAGTTCTTC. It is translated as CASSGLAEQFF.

V usage is TRBV30 and J usage is TRBJ1-2; D is unclear. Germline V gene lookup returns CDR1 GTSNPN and CDR2 SVGIG (reference sequence). This CDR3 has 12 amino acids. The V gene lost 2 bases and the J gene lost 0 bases, with 4 bases spanning the gap. This CDR3 is CAWSLSNYGYTF. The CDR3 nucleotides are TGTGCCTGGAGTCTCTCTAACTATGGCTACACCTTC.

The chain joins TRBV28 to TRBJ2-7; 12 nucleotides match TRBD1. The CDR3 has 15 amino acids. Germline trimming cut 7 bases from V and 7 bases from J; bases unmatched to any gene: 11. Germline V gives CDR1 MDHEN, CDR2 SYDVKM. CDR3 DNA: TGTGCCAGCACGGCAGCGGGACAGGGGGCACGGGAGCAGTACTTC. Residues: CASTAAGQGAREQYF.

This sequence joins TRBV10-1 and TRBJ2-3; D gene uncertain. The CDR3 consists of 13 residues. CDR1 WNHNN and CDR2 SYGVQD come from the germline V gene (reference sequence). V lost 0 bases and J lost 9, with 10 bases in between. The DNA for the CDR3 is TGCGCCAGCAGTGAGTCTGGGCCAGGAACGCAGTATTTT. Translated: CASSESGPGTQYF.

The J gene is TRBJ1-2, the V gene TRBV2, with unresolved D. Looked up from germline, CDR1 is SNHLY and CDR2 is FYNNEI. This CDR3 has 13 amino acids. Trimming took off 6 bases at V and 0 bases at J, with 8 bases between the two ends. The CDR3 nucleotides are TGTGCCAGCAGGCCCGACTCTAACTATGGCTACACCTTC. Amino acid sequence: CASRPDSNYGYTF.